Shown below are 14 T cell receptor beta chains from a single sample sequenced in a study of T cells in Graves' hyperthyroidism and ophthalmopathy. There were TCR beta CDR3 regions amplified from RNA transcripts. HTBI primers drove first-round RT-PCR of the TCR CDR3. TCRdb redid the calling of the multiplex PCR reads with MiXCR, one entry per CDR3 protein. The sample has 490,000 or so distinct CDR3 sequences; about 45% are singletons. Sequencing used peripheral blood or thyroid tissue (not recorded which). The source of these receptors is an adult woman with Graves' disease, either hyperthyroidism or ophthalmopathy (not recorded which).

The rearrangement links TRBV7-9 to TRBJ2-7; D is uncertain. The CDR3 has 13 residues. The germline V gene has CDR1 SEHNR and CDR2 FQNEAQ (reference sequence). V lost 6 bases to trimming and J lost 2 bases, with 11 bases between them. As DNA, the CDR3 is TGTGCCAGCAGTTTATCAACCACCTACGAGCAGTACTTC. Translation gives CASSLSTTYEQYF.

The chain recombines TRBV7-9 with TRBJ1-5; D remains unclear. This CDR3 comprises 10 residues. In germline, CDR1 is SEHNR, CDR2 FQNEAQ (reference sequence). Trimming took off 7 bases at V and 12 bases at J, with 10 bases between the two ends. CDR3 region: CASTNRGQHF. The CDR3 nucleotides are TGTGCCAGCACCAACCGGGGCCAGCATTTT. Complete variable domain (other parts from reference TRBV7-9 and TRBJ1-5): DTGVSQNPRHKITKRGQNVTFRCDPISEHNRLYWYRQTLGQGPEFLTYFQNEAQLEKSRLLSDRFSAERPKGSFSTLEIQRTEQGDSAMYLCASTNRGQHFGDGTRLSIL.

The J gene is TRBJ2-2, the V gene TRBV29-1; D gene ambiguous. Trimming removed 3 bases from V and 3 bases from J, with 8 bases in between. The CDR3 has 13 residues. Germline assignment: CDR1 SQVTM and CDR2 ANQGSEA. The CDR3 loop reads CSVDSLDTGELFF. CDR3 bases: TGCAGCGTTGATTCCCTCGACACCGGGGAGCTGTTTTTT.

The V and J genes are TRBV7-3 and TRBJ2-2; D is possibly TRBD2 (6 bases). Between the trimmed V and J ends, which lost 1 base and 5 bases, there was a span of 11 bases. From germline, CDR1 is SGHTA and CDR2 FQGTGA. The CDR3 runs 15 residues. The CDR3 bases are TGTGCCAGCAGCTTAAGGGCTGCGGGGACCGGGGAGCTGTTTTTT. Amino acids: CASSLRAAGTGELFF.

The CDR3 bases are TGTGCCAGCACCCCGGGCAGATATGGCTACACCTTC. Translating gives CASTPGRYGYTF. This chain uses TRBV12-3 or TRBV12-4 with TRBJ1-2; D unclear. The CDR3 totals 12 residues. The germline V and J ends were trimmed by 7 bases and 5 bases, with 11 bases remaining between them.

The V gene is TRBV10-3, the J gene TRBJ1-5, with D perhaps matching TRBD1 (5 bases). V lost 8 bases, J lost 11 bases, and 19 bases lay in between. From germline, CDR1 is ENHRY and CDR2 SYGVKD. This CDR3 contains 13 residues. CDR3 amino acids: CAISHQGSETQHF. In nucleotides, the CDR3 is TGTGCCATCTCCCACCAGGGATCAGAGACCCAGCATTTT.

The V and J genes are TRBV6-5 and TRBJ2-3; a weak D match, TRBD1 (5 bases). V lost 10 bases to trimming and J lost 3 bases, with 14 bases between them. The CDR3 extends over 13 amino acids. CDR1 is MNHEY, CDR2 SVGAGI, per germline. The CDR3 DNA follows: TGTGCCATCAGGGTTCGTGGTACAGATACGCAGTATTTT. It translates to CAIRVRGTDTQYF.

This clonotype occurred many times. V is TRBV19 and J is TRBJ1-5, with 8 positions matching TRBD1. This CDR3 has 15 amino acids. V shed 5 bases and J 3 bases; nucleotides not matched to a gene: 6. Germline CDR1 reads LNHDA; CDR2 reads SQIVND (reference sequence). The chain's CDR3 is CASSGRTGLNQPQHF. CDR3 sequence (DNA): TGTGCCAGTAGTGGGAGGACAGGGCTCAATCAGCCCCAGCATTTT.

The J gene is TRBJ2-7, the V gene TRBV10-3, with D possibly matching TRBD2 (7 bases). The V gene lost 10 bases and the J gene lost 2 bases, with 21 bases spanning the gap. Germline V gene data show CDR1 as ENHRY and CDR2 as SYGVKD. The CDR3 consists of 15 residues. CDR3 coding DNA: TGTGCCACCAAGGCCGGCGGGGGCGCCCCCTACGAGCAGTACTTC. It encodes CATKAGGGAPYEQYF.

The CDR3 bases are TGTGCCAGCAGCTTAGCGGGACAGGGCCGAGAGACCCAGTACTTC. This gives the protein CASSLAGQGRETQYF. The rearrangement joins TRBV11-1 to TRBJ2-5; 9 nucleotides agree with TRBD1. Germline lookup yields CDR1 SGHAT and CDR2 FQDESV (reference sequence). The CDR3 covers 15 residues. With V trimmed by 0 bases and J by 4 bases, 3 bases remained unmatched.

The chain couples TRBV29-1 to TRBJ2-5; the match to TRBD2 covers 8 bases. CDR1 and CDR2 from the germline V gene are SQVTM and ANQGSEA. The CDR3 has 13 residues. V trimming: 5 bases; J trimming: 4 bases; junction bases outside the gene matches: 6. The CDR3 sequence is CSVMRGAGETQYF. DNA of the CDR3: TGCAGCGTTATGCGGGGGGCGGGAGAGACCCAGTACTTC.

This clonotype was detected only a few times. DNA for the CDR3: TGTGCCAGCAGTTCGCGGGGGGGTTCGGCAACAGAGACCCAGTACTTC. Translating gives CASSSRGGSATETQYF. The chain carries TRBV12-3 or TRBV12-4 and TRBJ2-5, with TRBD2 matching over 9 bases. The CDR3 extends over 16 amino acids. The trim removed 4 bases at V and 4 bases at J, leaving 10 bases unmatched.

This clonotype was recorded many times. The rearrangement links TRBV29-1 to TRBJ2-7, with 7 positions matching TRBD1. Germline assignment: CDR1 SQVTM and CDR2 ANQGSEA. The CDR3 has 14 residues. J lost 3 bases, V lost 7 bases, and 12 bases had no gene match. CDR3 in DNA: TGCAGCGCCGCCCCGACAGGGAATCTCTACGAGCAGTACTTC. This encodes CSAAPTGNLYEQYF.

The chain has TRBV15 and TRBJ2-5; 8 positions match TRBD1. The germline gives CDR1 LNHNV, CDR2 YYDKDF (reference sequence). The V gene end was trimmed by 3 bases and the J gene end by 5 bases; junction bases not matched to a gene: 11. CDR3 length: 16 amino acids. CDR3 residues: CATSSRTGTDGETQYF. For the CDR3, the DNA is TGTGCCACCAGCAGTCGGACAGGGACGGATGGTGAGACCCAGTACTTC.